Listed here is a single TCR beta chain. Its antigen is not known. These data come from a study of radiotherapy plus CTLA-4 blockade in lung cancer. Study summary: Objective responses were recorded in around a sixth of patients, with disease control recorded in 25% to 40%. Study results and limitations: Among reported predictors of response, early blood T cell clone dynamics with interferon-beta performed best. Tumor-origin TCR clones grew in blood after radiotherapy plus ipilimumab.

Trimming cost V 6 bases and J 7 bases; bases outside gene matches: 11. CDR1 SQVTM and CDR2 ANQGSEA come from the germline V gene. This CDR3 has 14 residues. Focal radiation plus CTLA-4 blockade with ipilimumab was administered to patients who had chemo-refractory metastatic non-small-cell lung cancer. This table comes from immunoSEQ multiplex PCR, and its TCRdb copy is limited to in-frame clones, with some not included. The sample has about 110,000 clones; 81% are singletons. This clonotype originated in a human donor with non-small cell lung cancer that progressed on radiotherapy plus ipilimumab. Some clones in this sample may be carry-over from other donors' samples. V usage is TRBV29-1 and J usage is TRBJ1-4; 7 positions match TRBD1. The specimen comprised peripheral blood, sampled from a patient treated with radiotherapy plus ipilimumab. CDR3 coding DNA: TGCAGCGTCCGAGTGAGGGGGCTTTTTGAAAAACTGTTTTTT. This encodes CSVRVRGLFEKLFF.